These 16 T cell receptor beta chains originate from one sample sequenced in a study of cytomegalovirus exposure and HLA in healthy donors. In the PCR, 60 Vbeta and 13 Jbeta primers were used. Produced via immunoSEQ multiplex PCR; TCRdb's table is partial and in-frame only. The sample lists 90,000 to 140,000 clones; 60% to 85% were seen once. Source material: PBMCs. These receptors were taken from a woman aged 40 to 55 in good health and CMV-seropositive.

The CDR3 is CATGRLPGLAGDNEQFF. The CDR3 region has the DNA TGTGCCACCGGCCGACTGCCCGGGCTAGCGGGAGACAATGAGCAGTTCTTC. The genes are TRBV15 and TRBJ2-1; TRBD2 matches at 10 bases. The CDR3 sequence is 17 residues long. Germline lookup yields CDR1 LNHNV and CDR2 YYDKDF (reference sequence). Trimming removed 8 bases from V and 5 bases from J; junction bases left unmatched: 15. Variable domain in full (rest from reference TRBV15 and TRBJ2-1): DAMVIQNPRYQVTQFGKPVTLSCSQTLNHNVMYWYQQKSSQAPKLLFHYYDKDFNNEADTPDNFQSRRPNTSFCFLDIRSPGLGDTAMYLCATGRLPGLAGDNEQFFGPGTRLTVL.

The chain employs TRBV29-1 and TRBJ2-3; TRBD2 matches 8 bases. V gave up 6 bases and J gave up 5 bases; unmatched junction bases: 13. CDR1 and CDR2 from the germline V gene are SQVTM and ANQGSEA. The CDR3 covers 15 residues. The CDR3 nucleotides read TGCAGCGTGAACCGTCTGGCGGGGGGTCTAGATACGCAGTATTTT. This codes for CSVNRLAGGLDTQYF.

The chain is built from TRBV5-1 and TRBJ2-7, with 11 nucleotides matching TRBD2. Germline CDR1 is SGHRS and CDR2 is YFSETQ. CDR3 length: 16 amino acids. V lost 4 bases to trimming and J lost 7 bases; unmatched junction nucleotides: 13. The CDR3 loop is CASSLGLAETIGEQYF. The DNA of the CDR3 is TGCGCCAGCAGCCTGGGACTAGCGGAAACTATAGGGGAGCAGTACTTC.

This clone turned up a few times. The chain employs TRBV15 and TRBJ2-1; D is ambiguous. V shed 8 bases and J shed 3 bases, with 11 bases lying between them. The CDR3 loop spans 13 amino acids. Germline V gene sequence: CDR1 LNHNV, CDR2 YYDKDF (reference sequence). The CDR3 reads CATGPPGYNEQFF. As DNA, the CDR3 is TGTGCCACCGGTCCTCCCGGCTACAATGAGCAGTTCTTC.

As DNA, the CDR3 is TGCGCCAGCAGCCCCCCGGACAGGGAAATTTCTACTAATGAAAAACTGTTTTTT. Translating it yields CASSPPDREISTNEKLFF. The chain recombines TRBV4-1 with TRBJ1-4; TRBD1 agrees at 8 bases. The V and J ends lost 4 bases and 2 bases, in that order; junction bases with no gene match: 12. Germline assignment: CDR1 MGHRA and CDR2 YSYEKL. The CDR3 covers 18 residues.

The chain carries TRBV28 and TRBJ2-5; TRBD2 agrees at 14 bases. Looked up from germline, CDR1 is MDHEN and CDR2 is SYDVKM. The CDR3 length is 16 residues. J gave up 5 bases and V 7 bases, and 9 bases lay outside the gene matches. The DNA for the CDR3 is TGTGCCAGCAACCAAGGACTAGCGGGAGGACGGGAGACCCAGTACTTC. Its translation is CASNQGLAGGRETQYF.

The chain carries TRBV5-1 and TRBJ1-1; no clear D. Trimming removed 0 bases at V and 3 bases at J, with 12 bases between. CDR1 SGHRS and CDR2 YFSETQ come from the germline V gene. The CDR3 totals 15 residues. The CDR3 nucleotides read TGCGCCAGCAGCTTGGAGGGAGGTCTCTACACTGAAGCTTTCTTT. Translated: CASSLEGGLYTEAFF.

The chain couples TRBV14 to TRBJ2-7, with a tentative D call TRBD2 (5 bases). The V end was cut by 0 bases, the J end by 1 base, with 13 bases between. Germline V gene data show CDR1 as SGHDN and CDR2 as FVKESK. The CDR3 sequence is 16 residues long. In DNA, the CDR3 is TGTGCCAGCAGCCAAGAGCCCAGAACGGGGTCCTACGAGCAGTACTTC. Residues: CASSQEPRTGSYEQYF.

CDR3 nucleotide sequence: TGTGCCAGCAGCGGACCCGGTAGGGGAAATTACAATGAGCAGTTCTTC. This encodes CASSGPGRGNYNEQFF. The chain uses TRBV7-9 and TRBJ2-1; D is perhaps TRBD1 (5 bases). CDR1 SEHNR and CDR2 FQNEAQ come from the germline V gene (reference sequence). Trimming stripped 5 bases from V and 4 bases from J, with 18 bases between. This CDR3 region has 16 residues.

The gene calls are TRBV7-7 and TRBJ2-7; the D gene is possibly TRBD2 (5 bases). The CDR3 extends over 12 amino acids. Per the germline V gene, CDR1 is SSHAT and CDR2 is FNYEAQ (reference sequence). V dropped 5 bases and J dropped 13 bases, with 18 bases sitting between them. In DNA form, the CDR3 reads TGTGCCAGCAGCCCCTCTCCCGGGATGGGATACTTC. As protein: CASSPSPGMGYF.

This clone was observed a handful of times. Distinct nucleotide sequences in the sample also encode this CDR3. This chain links TRBV6-4 with TRBJ2-7; TRBD2 matches 12 bases. The V gene end was trimmed by 3 bases and the J gene end by 1 base; junction bases not matched to a gene: 1. The CDR3 runs 15 residues. In germline, CDR1 is MRHNA, CDR2 SNTAGT. This chain's CDR3 is CASSEGTSGSYEQYF. The CDR3, as DNA: TGTGCCAGCAGTGAGGGGACTAGCGGGTCCTACGAGCAGTACTTC.

The chain uses TRBV19 and TRBJ1-1, with TRBD1 matching over 9 bases. CDR3 length: 17 residues. V shed 6 bases and J 2 bases; nucleotides not matched to a gene: 13. Germline V CDR1 and CDR2: LNHDA, SQIVND (reference sequence). CDR3 protein: CASSRTGAAPTNTEAFF. The CDR3 DNA reads as TGTGCCAGTAGCCGGACAGGGGCCGCCCCGACTAACACTGAAGCTTTCTTT.

This clone turned up a few times. The J gene is TRBJ1-1, the V gene TRBV19; D unresolved. Per germline, CDR1 LNHDA and CDR2 SQIVND (reference sequence). V was cut by 1 base and J by 1 base, with 7 bases left in between. This CDR3 region has 14 residues. CDR3 sequence: CASSIVPRNTEAFF. CDR3 coding DNA: TGTGCCAGTAGTATAGTCCCCCGGAACACTGAAGCTTTCTTT.

The chain joins TRBV4-3 to TRBJ1-4; TRBD1 aligns across 7 bases. CDR1 and CDR2 from the germline V gene are LGHNA and YSLEER. The trim removed 2 bases at V and 7 bases at J, leaving 10 bases unmatched. The CDR3 is 16 residues long. The CDR3, as DNA: TGCGCCAGCAGCCAAAGGTCGACAGGGCCGGGTGAAAAACTGTTTTTT. Protein sequence: CASSQRSTGPGEKLFF.

The chain recombines TRBV6-6 with TRBJ1-2; 7 bases agree with TRBD1. J lost 6 bases, V lost 0 bases, and 7 bases had no gene match. The germline V gene encodes CDR1 MNHNY and CDR2 SVGAGI (reference sequence). CDR3 size: 15 residues. The CDR3 is CASSYSAGGSDGYTF. The CDR3 bases are TGTGCCAGCAGTTACTCAGCAGGGGGAAGTGATGGCTACACCTTC.

This sequence joins TRBV19 and TRBJ2-7, with D perhaps TRBD2 (5 bases). The CDR3 runs 12 residues. Trimming stripped 5 bases from V and 4 bases from J, with 9 bases between. Germline CDR1 reads LNHDA; CDR2 reads SQIVND (reference sequence). The CDR3 bases are TGTGCCAGTAGTGCTAGCTTTTACGAGCAGTACTTC. This translates into CASSASFYEQYF.